This is a list of T cell receptor beta chains from one sample in a study of cytomegalovirus exposure and HLA in healthy donors. Using immunoSEQ multiplex PCR, the repertoire was profiled, and TCRdb retains in-frame clones only, with some absent. The sample shows 150,000 to 200,000 clones, roughly two thirds of them seen only once. Material: PBMCs. Receptors were obtained from a middle-aged woman in good health and CMV-seropositive. The CDR3 runs from the conserved cysteine through the conserved F or W.

j_call v_call cdr3_aa
TRBJ1-1 TRBV28 CASRPAGYTEAFF
TRBJ2-1 TRBV18 CATKREDSTFNEQFF
TRBJ2-7 TRBV5-4 CASSYPGGNEQYF
TRBJ2-1 TRBV6-4 CASSDRKTSSSNEQFF
TRBJ2-1 TRBV12-5 CASGAIGQGQQFF
TRBJ1-5 TRBV6-5 CASSFDRYLQPQHF
TRBJ2-7 TRBV4-2 CASSSRTSGSSYEQYF
TRBJ1-2 TRBV5-4 CASRRGQGDYGYTF
TRBJ1-1 TRBV5-1 CASSYNREMNTEAFF
TRBJ2-1 TRBV7-9 CASSHRTEFVDEQFF
TRBJ1-4 TRBV5-6 CASRTRGATNEKLFF
TRBJ1-6 TRBV7-6 CASSPDSSSYNSPLHF
TRBJ2-7 TRBV29-1 CSVVSGGVYEQYF
TRBJ2-5 TRBV19 CASSITPGQGGETQYF
TRBJ2-5 TRBV6-6 CASSQRDREETQYF
TRBJ1-4 TRBV2 CASSLSGRGNEKLFF
TRBJ1-2 TRBV4-1 CASSQQGTANYGYTF
TRBJ1-6 TRBV9 CASSARQGMGPLHF
TRBJ1-1 TRBV5-5 CASSFGQGIGNTEAFF
NA TRBV7-2 CASSLPGQPYEQYF
TRBJ2-5 TRBV7-9 CASSPDRGRYQETQYF
TRBJ2-7 TRBV7-9 CASSPGHYEQYF
TRBJ2-5 TRBV7-2 CASVGAYGETQYF
TRBJ2-2 TRBV19 CASIGPGGTGELFF
TRBJ1-2 TRBV29-1 CSVLPGEHLGGYTF
TRBJ1-4 TRBV25-1 CASSPQGDNGEKLFF
TRBJ1-6 TRBV7-9 CASTPDSPLHF
TRBJ1-2 TRBV4-1 CASSRGPGQNLLGYTF
TRBJ2-3 TRBV7-2 CASSPLRLAGGSTDTQYF
TRBJ1-4 TRBV7-2 CASTLLGQYNEKLFF
TRBJ2-3 TRBV25-1 CASSEYKGGDTQYF
TRBJ1-1 TRBV6-5 CASSYSDMNTEAFF
TRBJ2-3 TRBV2 CASSRRQASTDTQYF
TRBJ2-3 TRBV13 CASSSRRWGTDTQYF
TRBJ2-2 TRBV4-3 CASSQGWGSSNTGELFF
TRBJ1-2 TRBV5-6 CASSLDLGLNYGYTF
TRBJ1-2 TRBV7-2 CASSLERGGGGYTF
TRBJ1-2 TRBV4-3 CASSQKGQAYGYTF
TRBJ2-2 TRBV4-2 CASSPRVSLSGELFF
TRBJ1-2 TRBV4-3 CASSQEDSGLGGVVGYTF
TRBJ2-3 TRBV19 CASSRRGHTDTQYF
TRBJ2-1 TRBV5-1 CASSPLTGPSRGDEQFF
NA TRBV7-8 CASSYFYEQYF
TRBJ2-7 TRBV28 CASSFRGDRDREQYF
TRBJ2-7 TRBV6-6 CASSYSGVSTYEQYF
TRBJ2-1 TRBV5-8 CASSTDGTSGSGYKYNEQFF
TRBJ1-1 TRBV7-8 CASSVDIYTEAFF
TRBJ1-2 TRBV14 CASSPPGQGYGYTF
TRBJ2-2 TRBV4-2 CASSQAVGANTGELFF
TRBJ1-5 TRBV5-5 CASSLQGAVNQPQHF
TRBJ1-2 TRBV7-8 CASSLALWQGDGYTF
TRBJ1-6 TRBV4-3 CASSQDGSDNSPLHF